The 11 T cell receptor beta chains listed next were all sequenced from one sample in a study of T-cell memory formation after mild COVID-19. TCRdb reprocessed the 5' RACE reads with MiXCR, giving one entry per CDR3 protein. The table includes more than 400,000 distinct CDR3 sequences, 15% to 20% detected once. Source material: PBMCs or a T cell subset sorted from them (not recorded which). All receptors come from an adult woman who had mild COVID-19 (a few samples of this study predate the infection). Cell type and time point are not known.

This clonotype has ten or more counts. This chain links TRBV5-1 with TRBJ2-1; TRBD2 matches 8 bases. Losses at the gene ends were 4 bases for V and 3 bases for J; bases not matched to a gene: 9. CDR3 length: 16 amino acids. Germline V gene sequence: CDR1 SGHRS, CDR2 YFSETQ. The CDR3 bases are TGCGCCAGCAGCCCGGGAGCGGGAGTCCTCTACAATGAGCAGTTCTTC. Protein product: CASSPGAGVLYNEQFF.

This clonotype was found a few times. The J gene is TRBJ2-6, the V gene TRBV6-5, with 8 bases lining up with TRBD1. Germline V gives CDR1 MNHEY, CDR2 SVGAGI. This CDR3 region has 15 residues. With V trimmed by 6 bases and J by 2 bases, 3 bases remained unmatched. The chain's CDR3 is CASRAGGTGANVLTF. CDR3 nucleotide sequence: TGTGCCAGCAGAGCAGGGGGCACTGGGGCCAACGTCCTGACTTTC.

On this clonotype itself: A much bigger clone sits one base away, suggesting this may be a read error. This chain joins TRBV12-3 or TRBV12-4 and TRBJ1-6, with 8 positions matching TRBD1. Unmatched junction bases numbered 18, after V lost 6 bases and J lost 11 bases. The CDR3 contains 17 residues. For the CDR3, the DNA is TGTGCCAGCAGGTTCCGGCAGGGGGCAGGGAATAGTGCACCCCTCCACTTT. It encodes CASRFRQGAGNSAPLHF.

This clonotype was detected only a few times. The gene calls are TRBV5-4 and TRBJ2-7; 7 positions match TRBD2. Germline V lookup: CDR1 SGHNT, CDR2 YYREEE (reference sequence). The CDR3 sequence is 13 residues long. The V segment lost 4 bases and the J segment 7 bases; nucleotides outside the gene matches: 8. CDR3 bases: TGTGCCAGCAGCGGGGGGGACCTCGGGGAGCAGTACTTC. Its translation is CASSGGDLGEQYF.

This clonotype was picked up many times. The genes are TRBV7-2 and TRBJ2-1; 8 nucleotides line up with TRBD2. V gave up 5 bases and J gave up 0 bases; unmatched junction bases: 3. Germline CDR1 and CDR2: SGHTA and FQGNSA. This CDR3 spans 15 amino acids. In DNA, the CDR3 is TGTGCCAGCAGCCGCGGGGGGAGCTCCTACAATGAGCAGTTCTTC. Translating gives CASSRGGSSYNEQFF.

This clonotype occurred a few times. The chain's CDR3 is CASSVRDENPQETQYF. DNA for the CDR3: TGTGCCAGCAGCGTCCGGGACGAGAATCCCCAAGAGACCCAGTACTTC. The chain employs TRBV5-5 and TRBJ2-5; either TRBD1 or TRBD2 may supply D (5 bases each). The germline V gene encodes CDR1 SGHKS and CDR2 YYEKEE (reference sequence). The V end was cut by 4 bases, the J end by 1 base, with 17 bases between. CDR3 size: 16 residues.

This clonotype was seen only a few times. The chain couples TRBV12-3 or TRBV12-4 to TRBJ1-4, with D uncertain. The ends were cut back, 3 bases at V and 7 bases at J, with 6 bases in the middle. The CDR3 has 12 amino acids. Written as DNA, the CDR3 is TGTGCCAGCAGTTTTAACGGTGAAAAACTGTTTTTT. Its protein product is CASSFNGEKLFF.

The count of this clonotype is one. The V call is TRBV5-1, the J call TRBJ2-7; 12 positions match TRBD1. Trimming took 3 bases from V and 7 from J; bases not matched to a gene: 8. The CDR3 length is 15 residues. Germline values: CDR1 SGHRS, CDR2 YFSETQ. The CDR3: CASSSGQGASDEQYF. In DNA form, the CDR3 reads TGCGCCAGCAGCTCGGGACAGGGGGCGAGTGATGAGCAGTACTTC.

This CDR3 is CSVDRGNHNEQFF. CDR3 nucleotide sequence: TGCAGCGTTGACCGGGGGAACCACAATGAGCAGTTCTTC. The rearrangement joins TRBV29-1 to TRBJ2-1; a possible D gene is TRBD2 (6 bases). Germline V gene lookup returns CDR1 SQVTM and CDR2 ANQGSEA. There are 13 residues in the CDR3. The V end lost 3 bases, the J end lost 5 bases, and 11 bases lay between the germline ends.

The CDR3 DNA is TGCGCCAGCAGCCAAGCCAGCGGGGGGAGGGTTGGCTACACCTTC. This sequence encodes CASSQASGGRVGYTF. This sequence joins TRBV4-3 and TRBJ1-2, with D maybe TRBD1 (5 bases). Per germline, CDR1 LGHNA and CDR2 YSLEER. V dropped 1 base and J dropped 7 bases, with 16 bases sitting between them. The CDR3 runs 15 residues.

The chain has TRBV5-1 and TRBJ1-3, with 7 bases identical to TRBD1. J was trimmed by 0 bases and V by 0 bases; bases with no gene match: 6. Per germline, CDR1 SGHRS and CDR2 YFSETQ. The CDR3 runs 17 residues. CDR3 in amino acids: CASSLDAGGYSGNTIYF. CDR3 coding DNA: TGCGCCAGCAGCTTGGATGCAGGGGGTTACTCTGGAAACACCATATATTTT. Looking up the rest from reference TRBV5-1 and TRBJ1-3 gives the full variable domain: KAGVTQTPRYLIKTRGQQVTLSCSPISGHRSVSWYQQTPGQGLQFLFEYFSETQRNKGNFPGRFSGRQFSNSRSEMNVSTLELGDSALYLCASSLDAGGYSGNTIYFGEGSWLTVV.